Following are 27 T cell receptor beta chains from one sample sequenced in a study of T cell repertoires in ileal Crohn's disease. This sample's time point: neoterminal ileum biopsy at postoperative endoscopy, about 6 months after surgery. Sequencing used immunoSEQ multiplex PCR; TCRdb keeps in-frame clones, though not all of them. The repertoire consists of 9,500 to 15,000 clones, with around 86% occurring once and the leading ten covering about 11%. Sequencing was carried out using ileal tissue. The receptor source for this set is an adult with Crohn's disease.

The rearrangement links TRBV9 to TRBJ2-5, with D tentatively TRBD1 (6 bases). Germline CDR1 reads SGDLS; CDR2 reads YYNGEE. Trimming removed 2 bases at V and 3 bases at J, with 17 bases between. This CDR3 contains 16 residues. The CDR3 DNA follows: TGTGCCAGCAGCGTTGGGGGCGGCAGGCGAAAAGAGACCCAGTACTTC. It translates to CASSVGGGRRKETQYF.

This clone appeared a single time. The V gene is TRBV5-1, the J gene TRBJ2-1; the match to TRBD2 covers 12 bases. CDR1 and CDR2 (germline): SGHRS, YFSETQ. The J segment lost 6 bases and the V segment lost 4 bases, leaving 8 bases of the junction unmatched. The CDR3 extends over 16 amino acids. The DNA of the CDR3 is TGCGCCAGCAGCCTCACTCTAGCGGGAGGGGCCAATGAGCAGTTCTTC. Protein sequence: CASSLTLAGGANEQFF. The full variable domain, rest sourced from reference TRBV5-1 and TRBJ2-1, is KAGVTQTPRYLIKTRGQQVTLSCSPISGHRSVSWYQQTPGQGLQFLFEYFSETQRNKGNFPGRFSGRQFSNSRSEMNVSTLELGDSALYLCASSLTLAGGANEQFFGPGTRLTVL.

J is TRBJ1-4 and V is TRBV19; 7 bases agree with TRBD1. J lost 2 bases, V lost 7 bases, and 7 bases had no gene match. The germline gives CDR1 LNHDA, CDR2 SQIVND (reference sequence). The CDR3 loop spans 15 amino acids. The CDR3 DNA follows: TGTGCCAGTACTGATCAGGGGGGTACTAATGAAAAACTGTTTTTT. Translated, it gives CASTDQGGTNEKLFF. Using reference TRBV19 and TRBJ1-4 for the parts outside the CDR3, the full variable domain is DGGITQSPKYLFRKEGQNVTLSCEQNLNHDAMYWYRQDPGQGLRLIYYSQIVNDFQKGDIAEGYSVSREKKESFPLTVTSAQKNPTAFYLCASTDQGGTNEKLFFGSGTQLSVL.

The V gene is TRBV29-1, the J gene TRBJ1-5, with TRBD1 matching over 9 bases. The CDR3 is made up of 13 amino acids. The germline CDR1 and CDR2 sequences are SQVTM and ANQGSEA. The V gene end was trimmed by 4 bases and the J gene end by 4 bases; junction bases not matched to a gene: 2. The DNA for the CDR3 is TGCAGCGTTGGGGGGACAGGGAATCAGCCCCAGCATTTT. This encodes CSVGGTGNQPQHF. Full variable domain (missing parts from reference TRBV29-1 and TRBJ1-5): SAVISQKPSRDICQRGTSLTIQCQVDSQVTMMFWYRQQPGQSLTLIATANQGSEATYESGFVIDKFPISRPNLTFSTLTVSNMSPEDSSIYLCSVGGTGNQPQHFGDGTRLSIL.

V and J are TRBV6-1 and TRBJ2-1; weak D call: TRBD2 (6 bases). From germline, CDR1 is MNHNS and CDR2 SASEGT. V lost 1 base and J lost 1, with 8 bases in between. This CDR3 has 15 amino acids. CDR3 coding DNA: TGTGCCAGCAGTGAAGATGGGGGGTCCTACAATGAGCAGTTCTTC. It encodes CASSEDGGSYNEQFF.

The CDR3 DNA reads as TGTGCCAGCAGTGACCAGAACACGCACGAGCAGTACTTC. The encoded protein is CASSDQNTHEQYF. The chain recombines TRBV25-1 with TRBJ2-7; unclear D gene. The germline CDR1 and CDR2 sequences are MGHDK and SYGVNS. This CDR3 has 13 amino acids. V lost 3 bases, J lost 5 bases, and 11 bases lay in between.

This clone was recorded once. The genes are TRBV7-9 and TRBJ2-4; D is unresolved. Per germline, CDR1 SEHNR and CDR2 FQNEAQ (reference sequence). This CDR3 contains 12 residues. V lost 2 bases and J lost 5, with 4 bases in between. The CDR3 DNA follows: TGTGCCAGCAGCTTAACGGAAAACATTCAGTACTTC. Translating gives CASSLTENIQYF.

J is TRBJ2-5 and V is TRBV28, with D possibly matching TRBD2 (5 bases). Deletions cut 6 bases from V and 5 bases from J, with 19 bases between. The CDR3 is 15 amino acids. Germline CDR1 is MDHEN and CDR2 is SYDVKM. CDR3 DNA: TGTGCCAGCAGCCCTTATACGGGGATGCGGGAGACCCAGTACTTC. This translates into CASSPYTGMRETQYF.

V and J are TRBV5-4 and TRBJ2-7; D may be TRBD1 (6 bases). Trimming removed 6 bases at V and 6 bases at J, with 16 bases between. The CDR3 runs 13 residues. From germline, CDR1 is SGHNT and CDR2 YYREEE (reference sequence). The CDR3 nucleotides read TGTGCCAGCACCGAAACAGGGTTGCGCGAGCAGTACTTC. Its protein is CASTETGLREQYF. The full variable domain, with the rest looked up from reference TRBV5-4 and TRBJ2-7, is ETGVTQSPTHLIKTRGQQVTLRCSSQSGHNTVSWYQQALGQGPQFIFQYYREEENGRGNFPPRFSGLQFPNYSSELNVNALELDDSALYLCASTETGLREQYFGPGTRLTVT.

The chain combines TRBV19 with TRBJ1-1; 7 bases line up with TRBD1. The length of the CDR3 is 15 residues. Germline CDR1 reads LNHDA; CDR2 reads SQIVND (reference sequence). Unmatched junction bases numbered 4, after V lost 3 bases and J lost 0 bases. The CDR3 loop is CASSILTGMNTEAFF. The CDR3 DNA is TGTGCCAGTAGTATCCTGACAGGGATGAACACTGAAGCTTTCTTT.

This clone occurred once. V and J are TRBV15 and TRBJ2-7, with TRBD2 identical over 7 bases. Germline V gene lookup returns CDR1 LNHNV and CDR2 YYDKDF (reference sequence). CDR3 size: 18 residues. Germline trimming cut 5 bases from V and 2 bases from J; bases unmatched to any gene: 18. CDR3 amino acids: CATSPVDFGSGNTYEQYF. CDR3 nucleotide sequence: TGTGCCACCAGCCCCGTCGACTTCGGGAGCGGGAATACCTACGAGCAGTACTTC.

The chain employs TRBV19 and TRBJ2-2; 7 bases are a match to TRBD1. Per germline, CDR1 LNHDA and CDR2 SQIVND (reference sequence). CDR3 length equals 17 residues. J gave up 7 bases and V 5 bases, and 16 bases lay outside the gene matches. The CDR3 region has the DNA TGTGCCAGTAGTCCCAACAGGGGCCGAGGAAAGGGCGGGGAGCTGTTTTTT. Encoded protein: CASSPNRGRGKGGELFF.

J is TRBJ1-4 and V is TRBV9; D possibly corresponds to TRBD1 (5 bases). The V gene's germline CDR1 is SGDLS and CDR2 YYNGEE. CDR3 length: 14 residues. V lost 0 bases and J 8 bases, leaving 11 bases between the germline ends. The CDR3 here is CASSVELRGEKLFF. The CDR3 DNA reads as TGTGCCAGCAGCGTAGAATTAAGGGGCGAAAAACTGTTTTTT.

The chain is built from TRBV6-4 and TRBJ1-1; 7 bases align to TRBD1. Trimming removed 5 bases from V and 1 base from J; junction bases left unmatched: 7. CDR1 and CDR2 from the germline V gene are MRHNA and SNTAGT. This CDR3 has 15 amino acids. The CDR3 region is CASSPSGQQNTEAFF. CDR3 coding DNA: TGTGCCAGCAGTCCCTCGGGACAGCAGAACACTGAAGCTTTCTTT.

The V gene is TRBV11-2, the J gene TRBJ1-4; 8 bases are shared with TRBD1. CDR1 and CDR2 (germline): SGHAT, FQNNGV. This CDR3 spans 16 amino acids. J was trimmed by 2 bases and V by 0 bases; bases with no gene match: 2. The CDR3 sequence: CASSLERTGTNEKLFF. As DNA, the CDR3 is TGTGCCAGCAGCTTAGAACGGACAGGGACTAATGAAAAACTGTTTTTT.

V gene TRBV18 combines with J gene TRBJ1-6; possible D gene TRBD1, 6 bases. This CDR3 contains 19 residues. Trimming cost V 2 bases and J 0 bases, with 17 bases left between them. From germline, CDR1 is KGHSH and CDR2 LQKENI. The CDR3 protein is CASSPSRTAESSYNSPLHF. CDR3 bases: TGTGCCAGCTCACCATCCAGGACAGCCGAGAGCTCCTATAATTCACCCCTCCACTTT.

This chain uses TRBV11-2 with TRBJ2-1; TRBD1 agrees at 8 bases. This CDR3 is 16 amino acids long. Germline assignment: CDR1 SGHAT and CDR2 FQNNGV. J lost 4 bases, V lost 4 bases, and 9 bases had no gene match. The CDR3 nucleotides are TGTGCCAGCAGCTCTAATACCGGGACAGGTTACAATGAGCAGTTCTTC. Translation: CASSSNTGTGYNEQFF. Filled out from reference TRBV11-2 and TRBJ2-1, the complete variable domain reads EAGVAQSPRYKIIEKRQSVAFWCNPISGHATLYWYQQILGQGPKLLIQFQNNGVVDDSQLPKDRFSAERLKGVDSTLKIQPAKLEDSAVYLCASSSNTGTGYNEQFFGPGTRLTVL.

This chain uses TRBV7-2 with TRBJ1-5; D possibly corresponds to TRBD1 (6 bases). V was trimmed by 5 bases and J by 5 bases, leaving 13 bases between them. Germline V gene data show CDR1 as SGHTA and CDR2 as FQGNSA. The CDR3 runs 14 residues. The CDR3 is CASSQNRVDQPQHF. CDR3 nucleotide sequence: TGTGCCAGCAGCCAGAACAGGGTGGATCAGCCCCAGCATTTT.

This clone appeared once. The V and J genes are TRBV15 and TRBJ2-3; D is perhaps TRBD1 (6 bases). Germline assignment: CDR1 LNHNV and CDR2 YYDKDF (reference sequence). This CDR3 spans 15 amino acids. The V and J ends lost 0 bases and 3 bases respectively, with 10 bases between them. CDR3 sequence: CATSREGAKTDTQYF. In DNA form, the CDR3 reads TGTGCCACCAGCAGAGAGGGGGCGAAGACAGATACGCAGTATTTT.

This clone was observed a handful of times. The V gene is TRBV19, the J gene TRBJ2-7; 7 bases line up with TRBD1. J gave up 3 bases and V 0 bases, and 8 bases lay outside the gene matches. The CDR3 extends over 16 amino acids. From germline, CDR1 is LNHDA and CDR2 SQIVND (reference sequence). The CDR3 DNA reads TGTGCCAGTAGTATAGACCCCGACAGGGCTAGCTACGAGCAGTACTTC. Translated: CASSIDPDRASYEQYF.

The V and J genes are TRBV6-1 and TRBJ2-7; the match to TRBD1 covers 9 bases. CDR3 length: 14 residues. In germline, CDR1 is MNHNS, CDR2 SASEGT. The junction had 9 bases not matched to a gene; V was cut back by 3 bases and J by 9 bases. The CDR3 region has the DNA TGTGCCAGCAGTGACCCGGGACAGGGAGGAAGGCAGTACTTC. Translation gives CASSDPGQGGRQYF.

This sequence joins TRBV19 and TRBJ2-7, with D perhaps TRBD1 (7 bases). The CDR3 spans 13 residues. Germline values: CDR1 LNHDA, CDR2 SQIVND (reference sequence). The ends were cut back, 4 bases at V and 7 bases at J, with 14 bases in the middle. This CDR3 reads CASSTPTGREQYF. The DNA for the CDR3 is TGTGCCAGTAGTACCCCGACAGGGAGGGAGCAGTACTTC.

This clone has only one observation. The genes are TRBV5-6 and TRBJ2-1; D unresolved. Trimming pared 0 bases from V and 4 bases from J, leaving 8 bases between. The CDR3 spans 14 residues. Per the germline V gene, CDR1 is SGHDT and CDR2 is YYEEEE. The CDR3 protein is CASSLARMYNEQFF. CDR3 DNA sequence: TGTGCCAGCAGCTTGGCCAGAATGTACAATGAGCAGTTCTTC.

The chain couples TRBV11-2 to TRBJ2-5; TRBD1 matches at 8 bases. The V segment lost 7 bases and the J segment 2 bases; nucleotides outside the gene matches: 9. Germline V lookup: CDR1 SGHAT, CDR2 FQNNGV. CDR3 length equals 15 residues. As DNA, the CDR3 is TGTGCCAGCAACACCGGACAGGGACCGCAAGAGACCCAGTACTTC. This translates into CASNTGQGPQETQYF.

The J gene is TRBJ1-5, the V gene TRBV2, with 7 bases that match TRBD1. The CDR3 consists of 14 residues. Germline lookup yields CDR1 SNHLY and CDR2 FYNNEI. The J segment lost 4 bases and the V segment lost 3 bases, leaving 3 bases of the junction unmatched. For the CDR3, the DNA is TGTGCCAGCAGTGAGAGGACAGGTAATCAGCCCCAGCATTTT. It translates to CASSERTGNQPQHF.

The table lists this clone with a few counts. J is TRBJ2-7 and V is TRBV6-1; 9 bases match TRBD1. The CDR3 loop spans 15 amino acids. V shed 5 bases, J shed 3 bases, and the junction held 8 bases outside the gene matches. Germline lookup yields CDR1 MNHNS and CDR2 SASEGT. The CDR3 is CASSLRTGVSYEQYF. The CDR3 DNA follows: TGTGCCAGCAGTTTACGGACAGGGGTAAGCTACGAGCAGTACTTC.

The chain combines TRBV5-1 with TRBJ1-2; 8 bases fit TRBD1. The CDR3 contains 13 residues. Per the germline V gene, CDR1 is SGHRS and CDR2 is YFSETQ. V shed 4 bases, J shed 3 bases, and the junction held 2 bases outside the gene matches. The CDR3 region has the DNA TGCGCCAGCAGCCCAGGGGGCGACTATGGCTACACCTTC. Protein: CASSPGGDYGYTF.